This is a list of T cell receptor beta chains from one sample in a study of blood T cell repertoires in COVID-19. Produced via immunoSEQ multiplex PCR; TCRdb's table is partial and in-frame only. The table has 210,000 or so clones, approximately 89% seen once. Sequencing was done on a sample of peripheral blood. The receptors come from a woman in her thirties or forties with acute or convalescent COVID-19. Each CDR3 is given without its conserved first and last residue. D genes are given only for firm matches.

v_gene	j_gene	d_gene	CDR3aa
TRBV5-6	TRBJ1-1	-	ASSYLQDRTLEAF
TRBV3-1/TRBV3-2	TRBJ2-1	TRBD1	ASSQGEFRGNEQF
TRBV9	TRBJ1-2	TRBD1	ASSGGTAFKSYGYT
TRBV5-8	TRBJ1-5	-	ASSLAGVGDQPQH
TRBV24-1	TRBJ2-5	TRBD1	ATSDLQARGPETQY
TRBV19	TRBJ1-5	-	ASSVLQVNQPQH
TRBV5-4	TRBJ2-1	-	ASSPFGMDEQF
TRBV10-2	TRBJ1-2	-	ASSGRSGLGGYT
TRBV30	TRBJ2-2	TRBD1	AWSLRPGGISGELF
TRBV6-6	TRBJ1-1	-	ASSLSPTFRDTEAF
TRBV6-1	TRBJ1-2	-	ASSGGFDYGYT
TRBV2	TRBJ1-2	TRBD1	ASSGTGNYGYT
TRBV5-6	TRBJ1-5	-	ASSSVGREPQH
TRBV4-1	TRBJ1-1	-	ASSQSVSVSAAEAF
TRBV11-2	TRBJ2-3	TRBD1	ASSLGQGHTDTQY
TRBV29-1	TRBJ1-2	-	SVPWGGLGGYT
TRBV9	TRBJ1-2	TRBD1	ASSVGDRGNYGYT
TRBV5-1	TRBJ1-2	-	ASSLAGGEGYT